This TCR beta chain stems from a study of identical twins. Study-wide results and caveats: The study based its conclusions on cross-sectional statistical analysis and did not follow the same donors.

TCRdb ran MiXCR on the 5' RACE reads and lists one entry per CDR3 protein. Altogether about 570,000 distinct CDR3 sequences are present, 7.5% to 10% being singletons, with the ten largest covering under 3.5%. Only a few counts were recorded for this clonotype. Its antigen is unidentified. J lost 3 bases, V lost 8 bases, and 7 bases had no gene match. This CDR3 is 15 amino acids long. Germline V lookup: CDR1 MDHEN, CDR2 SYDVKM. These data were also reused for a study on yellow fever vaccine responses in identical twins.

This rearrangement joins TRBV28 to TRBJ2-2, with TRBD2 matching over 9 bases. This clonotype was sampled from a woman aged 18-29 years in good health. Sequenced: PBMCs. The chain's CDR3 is CASRRAGGYTGELFF. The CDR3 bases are TGTGCCAGCCGTAGAGCGGGAGGTTACACCGGGGAGCTGTTTTTT.